Below, one T cell receptor (beta chain) is given with its context. Its antigen is as yet unknown. The repertoire was sequenced with immunoSEQ multiplex PCR; TCRdb's copy has only in-frame clones and lacks some. The data contain about 89,000 clones, 88% of them singletons. This record comes from a study of OX40 agonist ivuxolimab in advanced cancers. Study-wide background: Treatment of patients was with ivuxolimab, an agonistic anti-OX40 (CD134) antibody. The patients received ivuxolimab by intravenous route every 2 weeks at 0.01 to 10 mg/kg.

General observations from the study: A proportion of nonresponders additionally exhibited low normalized T-cell clonal expansion.

Trimming cost V 7 bases and J 3 bases; bases outside gene matches: 19. The CDR3 has 18 amino acids. CDR1 is SNHLY, CDR2 FYNNEI, per germline. The sequence derives from an adult with an advanced solid tumor such as melanoma, head and neck, liver or kidney cancer. The chain is built from TRBV2 and TRBJ2-5; TRBD1 agrees at 8 bases. The sequencing used CD4+ or CD8+ T cells sorted from blood, collected in a trial of the OX40 agonist ivuxolimab. In DNA, the CDR3 is TGTGCCAGCAAGGGCCCGGGGCAGGGGGCTGTGTTGAAAGAGACCCAGTACTTC. Encoded protein: CASKGPGQGAVLKETQYF. Supplemented by reference TRBV2 and TRBJ2-5, the full variable domain reads EPEVTQTPSHQVTQMGQEVILRCVPISNHLYFYWYRQILGQKVEFLVSFYNNEISEKSEIFDDQFSVERPDGSNFTLKIRSTKLEDSAMYFCASKGPGQGAVLKETQYFGPGTRLLVL.